The clone carrying this T cell receptor beta chain was seen once. Its cognate antigen is unknown. The entry originates in a study of Ad26.COV2.S vaccination and SARS-CoV-2 variants. Study overall: Vaccine-arm donor from the placebo-controlled COV1001 Ad26.COV2.S trial. Once, or twice with 56 days between doses, Ad26.COV2.S was given intramuscularly.

Data came from immunoSEQ multiplex PCR; TCRdb stores just in-frame clones and leaves some out. Here the sample spans about 260,000 clones, around 85% being singletons. Treatment meaning: roughly 20 received Ad26.COV2.S at low or high dose, single or two shots; several received placebo; per-sample allocation not given. The samples date from day 63 after the first vaccine or placebo injection. Adults aged 18-55 years in Boston included the donor. Points from the study as a whole: Total T cell responses, in the TCR breadth and depth analyses, may have been underestimated.

This receptor was obtained from a person between 18 and 65 years old who received the Ad26.COV2.S COVID-19 vaccine or a placebo. The sequenced sample was peripheral blood, obtained in a trial of Ad26.COV2.S vaccine versus placebo.

The CDR3 bases are TGTGCCAGCAGCTTTTTTGCCCGGGAGTACGAGCAGTACTTC. Residues: CASSFFAREYEQYF. The chain combines TRBV7-8 with TRBJ2-7; tentatively, D is TRBD2 (6 bases). The CDR3 runs to 14 residues. Trimming pared 3 bases from V and 4 bases from J, leaving 13 bases between. Germline V CDR1 and CDR2: SGHVS, FQNEAQ.